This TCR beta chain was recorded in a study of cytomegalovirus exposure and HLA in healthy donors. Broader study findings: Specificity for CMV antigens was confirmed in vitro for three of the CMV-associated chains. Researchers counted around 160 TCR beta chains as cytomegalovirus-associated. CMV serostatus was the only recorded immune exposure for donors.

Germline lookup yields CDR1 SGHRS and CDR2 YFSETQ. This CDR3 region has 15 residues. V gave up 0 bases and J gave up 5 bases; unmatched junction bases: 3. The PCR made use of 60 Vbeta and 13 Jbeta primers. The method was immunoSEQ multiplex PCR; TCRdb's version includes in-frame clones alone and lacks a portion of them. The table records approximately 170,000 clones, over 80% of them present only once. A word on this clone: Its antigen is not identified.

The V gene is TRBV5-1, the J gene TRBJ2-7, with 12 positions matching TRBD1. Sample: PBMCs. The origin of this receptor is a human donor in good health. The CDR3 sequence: CASSLEGQGANEQYF. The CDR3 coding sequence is TGCGCCAGCAGCTTGGAGGGACAGGGGGCCAACGAGCAGTACTTC. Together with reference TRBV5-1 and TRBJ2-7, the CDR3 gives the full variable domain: KAGVTQTPRYLIKTRGQQVTLSCSPISGHRSVSWYQQTPGQGLQFLFEYFSETQRNKGNFPGRFSGRQFSNSRSEMNVSTLELGDSALYLCASSLEGQGANEQYFGPGTRLTVT.